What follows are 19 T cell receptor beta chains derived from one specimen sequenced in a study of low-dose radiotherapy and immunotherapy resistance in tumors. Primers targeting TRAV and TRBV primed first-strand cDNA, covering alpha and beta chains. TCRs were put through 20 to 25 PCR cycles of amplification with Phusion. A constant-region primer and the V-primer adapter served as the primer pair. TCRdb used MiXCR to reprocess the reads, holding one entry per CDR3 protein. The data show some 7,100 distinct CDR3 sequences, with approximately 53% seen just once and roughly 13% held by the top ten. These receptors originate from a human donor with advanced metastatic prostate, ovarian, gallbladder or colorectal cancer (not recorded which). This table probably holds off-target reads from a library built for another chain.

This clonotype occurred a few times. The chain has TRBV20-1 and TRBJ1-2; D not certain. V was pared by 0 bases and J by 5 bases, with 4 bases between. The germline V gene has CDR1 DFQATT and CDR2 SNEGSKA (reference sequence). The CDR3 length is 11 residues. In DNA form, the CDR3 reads TGCAGTGCTAGAGATGGGTATGGCTACACCTTC. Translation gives CSARDGYGYTF.

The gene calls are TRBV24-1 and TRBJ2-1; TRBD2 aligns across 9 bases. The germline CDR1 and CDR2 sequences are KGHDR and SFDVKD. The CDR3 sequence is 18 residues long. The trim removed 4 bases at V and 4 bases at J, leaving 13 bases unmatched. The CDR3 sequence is CATSDSRTSAGGYNEQFF. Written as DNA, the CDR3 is TGTGCCACCAGTGACTCGAGGACTAGCGCGGGGGGTTACAATGAGCAGTTCTTC.

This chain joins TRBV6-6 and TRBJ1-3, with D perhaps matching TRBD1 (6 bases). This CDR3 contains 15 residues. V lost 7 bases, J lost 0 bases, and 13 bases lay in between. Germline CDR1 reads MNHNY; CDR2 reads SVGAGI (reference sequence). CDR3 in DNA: TGTGCCAGCAACCTTCAGGGGAGCTCTGGAAACACCATATATTTT. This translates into CASNLQGSSGNTIYF.

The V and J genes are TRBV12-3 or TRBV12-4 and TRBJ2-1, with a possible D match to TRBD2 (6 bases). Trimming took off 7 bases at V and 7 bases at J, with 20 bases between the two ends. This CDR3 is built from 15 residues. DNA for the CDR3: TGTGCCAGCACTTCGCGGGGTTTGGTAGCAAATGAGCAGTTCTTC. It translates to CASTSRGLVANEQFF.

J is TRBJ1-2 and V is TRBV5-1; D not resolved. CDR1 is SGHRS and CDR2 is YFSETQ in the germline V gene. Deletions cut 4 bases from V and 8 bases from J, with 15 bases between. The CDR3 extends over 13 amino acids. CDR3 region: CASSAEHPGGYTF. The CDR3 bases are TGCGCCAGCAGCGCAGAGCACCCGGGGGGCTACACCTTC. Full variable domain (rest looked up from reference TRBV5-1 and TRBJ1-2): KAGVTQTPRYLIKTRGQQVTLSCSPISGHRSVSWYQQTPGQGLQFLFEYFSETQRNKGNFPGRFSGRQFSNSRSEMNVSTLELGDSALYLCASSAEHPGGYTFGSGTRLTVV.

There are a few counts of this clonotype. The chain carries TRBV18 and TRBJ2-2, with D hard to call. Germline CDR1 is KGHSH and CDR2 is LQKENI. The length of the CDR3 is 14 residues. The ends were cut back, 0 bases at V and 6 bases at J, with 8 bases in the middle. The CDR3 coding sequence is TGTGCCAGCTCACCACCAGAGAAAGCCGGGGAGCTGTTTTTT. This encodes CASSPPEKAGELFF.

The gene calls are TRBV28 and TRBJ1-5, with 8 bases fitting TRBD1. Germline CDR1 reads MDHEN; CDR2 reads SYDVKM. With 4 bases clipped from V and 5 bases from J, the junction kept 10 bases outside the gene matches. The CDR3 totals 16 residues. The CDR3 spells CASSYLLQGVDQPQHF. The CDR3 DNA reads TGTGCCAGCAGTTATCTCTTACAGGGGGTGGATCAGCCCCAGCATTTT.

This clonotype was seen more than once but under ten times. The CDR3 is CASWGGTEAFF. CDR3 bases: TGTGCCAGCTGGGGGGGCACTGAAGCTTTCTTT. The chain couples TRBV25-1 to TRBJ1-1; tentative D call: TRBD1 (5 bases). Trimming cost V 8 bases and J 4 bases, with 8 bases left between them. Germline V gene sequence: CDR1 MGHDK, CDR2 SYGVNS. The CDR3 runs to 11 residues. The complete variable domain, with remaining parts taken from reference TRBV25-1 and TRBJ1-1, reads EADIYQTPRYLVIGTGKKITLECSQTMGHDKMYWYQQDPGMELHLIHYSYGVNSTEKGDLSSESTVSRIRTEHFPLTLESARPSHTSQYLCASWGGTEAFFGQGTRLTVV.

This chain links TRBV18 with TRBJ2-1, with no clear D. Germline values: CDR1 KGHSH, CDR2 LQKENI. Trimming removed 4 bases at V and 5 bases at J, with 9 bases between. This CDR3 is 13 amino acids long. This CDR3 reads CASSLWTDNEQFF. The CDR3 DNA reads TGTGCCAGCTCACTGTGGACGGACAATGAGCAGTTCTTC.

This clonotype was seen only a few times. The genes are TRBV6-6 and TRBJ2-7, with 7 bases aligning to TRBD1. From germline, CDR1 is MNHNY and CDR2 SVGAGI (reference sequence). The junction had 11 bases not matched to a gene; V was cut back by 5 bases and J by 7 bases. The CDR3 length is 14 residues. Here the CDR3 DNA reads TGTGCCAGCAGTCCCCTCGGGACAGATCTGGAGCAGTACTTC. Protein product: CASSPLGTDLEQYF.

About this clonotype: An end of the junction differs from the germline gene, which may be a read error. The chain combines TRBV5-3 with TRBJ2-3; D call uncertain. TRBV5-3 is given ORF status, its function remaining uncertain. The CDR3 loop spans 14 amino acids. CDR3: CASSLSLGTDTQYF. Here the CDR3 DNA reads TGTGCCAGCAGCTTGAGTCTAGGCACAGATACGCAGTATTTT.

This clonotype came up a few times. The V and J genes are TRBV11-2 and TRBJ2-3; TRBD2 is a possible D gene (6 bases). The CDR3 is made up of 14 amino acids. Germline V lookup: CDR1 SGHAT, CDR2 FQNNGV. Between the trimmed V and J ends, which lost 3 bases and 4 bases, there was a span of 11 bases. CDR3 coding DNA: TGTGCCAGCAGCTTGCGACTAGTTGCAGATACGCAGTATTTT. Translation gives CASSLRLVADTQYF.

In DNA, the CDR3 is TGTGCCAGCAGTTACCAGGCTGGTCAAGAGACCCAGTACTTC. This codes for CASSYQAGQETQYF. The chain links TRBV6-6 to TRBJ2-5; D is undetermined. V lost 2 bases and J 2 bases, leaving 9 bases between the germline ends. CDR1 is MNHNY and CDR2 is SVGAGI in the germline V gene (reference sequence). CDR3 length equals 14 residues.

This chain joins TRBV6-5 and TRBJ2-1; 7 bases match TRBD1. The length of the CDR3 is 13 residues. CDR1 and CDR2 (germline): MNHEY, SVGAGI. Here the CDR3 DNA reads TGTGCTAACCGGGACAGTTCCTACAATGAGCAGTTCTTC. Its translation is CANRDSSYNEQFF.

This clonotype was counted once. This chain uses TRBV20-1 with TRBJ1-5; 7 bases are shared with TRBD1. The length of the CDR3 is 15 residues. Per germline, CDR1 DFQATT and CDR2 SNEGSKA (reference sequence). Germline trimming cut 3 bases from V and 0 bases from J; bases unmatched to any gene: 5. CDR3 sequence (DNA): TGCAGTGCTAGTCAGGGGACAGATAGCAATCAGCCCCAGCATTTT. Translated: CSASQGTDSNQPQHF.

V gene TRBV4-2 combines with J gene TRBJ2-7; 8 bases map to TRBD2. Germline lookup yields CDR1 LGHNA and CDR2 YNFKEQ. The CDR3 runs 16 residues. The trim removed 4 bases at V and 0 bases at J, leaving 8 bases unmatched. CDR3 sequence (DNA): TGTGCCAGCAGCCTCGAATCTAGCGGGTCCTCCTACGAGCAGTACTTC. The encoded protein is CASSLESSGSSYEQYF.

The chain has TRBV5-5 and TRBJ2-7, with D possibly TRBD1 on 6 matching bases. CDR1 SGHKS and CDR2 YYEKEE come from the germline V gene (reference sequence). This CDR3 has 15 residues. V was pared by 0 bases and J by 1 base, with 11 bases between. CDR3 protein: CASSLAGVGSYEQYF. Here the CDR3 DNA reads TGTGCCAGCAGCTTGGCAGGGGTAGGGTCCTACGAGCAGTACTTC.

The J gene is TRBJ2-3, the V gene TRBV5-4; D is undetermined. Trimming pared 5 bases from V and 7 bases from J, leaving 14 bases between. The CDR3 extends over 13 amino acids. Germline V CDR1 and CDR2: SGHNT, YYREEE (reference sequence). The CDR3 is CASSYYSSHTQYF. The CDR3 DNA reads TGTGCCAGCAGTTATTATAGTTCGCATACGCAGTATTTT.

The CDR3 DNA reads as TGTGCCAGCAGTTTCCGCCTGGGCAGGGGCACAGATACGCAGTATTTT. Translating gives CASSFRLGRGTDTQYF. The V gene is TRBV12-3 or TRBV12-4, the J gene TRBJ2-3, with D perhaps matching TRBD1 (5 bases). The CDR3 totals 16 residues. Trimming removed 3 bases at V and 1 base at J, with 14 bases between.